These 27 T cell receptor beta chains came from one sample sequenced in a study of blood T cell repertoires in COVID-19. Libraries were prepared by immunoSEQ multiplex PCR; TCRdb keeps only in-frame clonotypes and omits some of them. This sample has 110,000 or so clones, with about 85% found just once. What was sequenced was peripheral blood. The receptor source for this set is a man in his sixties with acute or convalescent COVID-19.

The chain uses TRBV6-2 or TRBV6-3 and TRBJ2-7; D call uncertain. The germline CDR1 and CDR2 sequences are MNHEY and SVGEGT. Trimming pared 6 bases from V and 3 bases from J, leaving 6 bases between. The CDR3 spans 11 residues. The CDR3 DNA is TGTGCCAGCAGCTTCGGCTACGAGCAGTACTTC. It encodes CASSFGYEQYF.

This chain uses TRBV11-2 with TRBJ2-3; tentative D call: TRBD2 (5 bases). The V end was cut by 5 bases, the J end by 1 base, with 13 bases between. Germline CDR1 reads SGHAT; CDR2 reads FQNNGV. The CDR3 length is 15 residues. The CDR3 region has the DNA TGTGCCAGCAGCGGGGTCTTGGAGGGCACAGATACGCAGTATTTT. This translates into CASSGVLEGTDTQYF.

V gene TRBV19 combines with J gene TRBJ1-2; weak D call: TRBD1 (5 bases). Germline assignment: CDR1 LNHDA and CDR2 SQIVND (reference sequence). CDR3 length: 12 amino acids. Deletions cut 6 bases from V and 8 bases from J, with 13 bases between. The CDR3 DNA reads as TGTGCCAGTAGCCCCGGAGGGGACGGCTACACCTTC. This encodes CASSPGGDGYTF.

J is TRBJ2-7 and V is TRBV5-6, with D possibly TRBD2 on 5 matching bases. This CDR3 spans 15 amino acids. Germline V CDR1 and CDR2: SGHDT, YYEEEE. V lost 1 base to trimming and J lost 0 bases, with 11 bases between them. The CDR3: CASSLSGSPSYEQYF. As DNA, the CDR3 is TGTGCCAGCAGCTTGTCGGGGAGCCCCTCCTACGAGCAGTACTTC.

The rearrangement joins TRBV5-8 to TRBJ2-1; 7 bases map to TRBD1. Germline V gene lookup returns CDR1 SGHTS and CDR2 YDEGEE. With 3 bases clipped from V and 2 bases from J, the junction kept 5 bases outside the gene matches. CDR3 size: 15 residues. Here the CDR3 reads CASSSGQQTYNEQFF. CDR3 in DNA: TGTGCCAGCAGCTCGGGACAGCAAACCTACAATGAGCAGTTCTTC.

The chain combines TRBV6-5 with TRBJ2-1; no clear D. V lost 8 bases and J 6 bases, leaving 11 bases between the germline ends. Germline V gives CDR1 MNHEY, CDR2 SVGAGI. The CDR3 loop spans 12 amino acids. In nucleotides, the CDR3 is TGTGCCAGCTCCTCTGGGCCCAATGAGCAGTTCTTC. This encodes CASSSGPNEQFF.

This sequence joins TRBV7-3 and TRBJ1-1, with unresolved D. The CDR3 is made up of 14 amino acids. The V gene's germline CDR1 is SGHTA and CDR2 FQGTGA. Deletions cut 0 bases from V and 4 bases from J, with 9 bases between. The CDR3 nucleotides read TGTGCCAGCAGCTTAACGTCCCGGGGCACTGAAGCTTTCTTT. Translated: CASSLTSRGTEAFF.

The V and J genes are TRBV3-1 (or the pseudogene TRBV3-2) and TRBJ2-2; D gene uncertain. This CDR3 has 13 amino acids. The germline V gene encodes CDR1 LGHDT and CDR2 YNNKEL (reference sequence). With 0 bases removed from V and 4 bases from J, the gap between germline ends came to 3 bases. The CDR3 here is CASSQDLTGELFF. DNA for the CDR3: TGTGCCAGCAGCCAAGATCTCACCGGGGAGCTGTTTTTT.

This clone was detected only once. V and J are TRBV20-1 and TRBJ2-4; 10 nucleotides match TRBD2. Germline assignment: CDR1 DFQATT and CDR2 SNEGSKA (reference sequence). V lost 4 bases and J lost 5; bases outside the gene matches: 8. This CDR3 comprises 15 residues. CDR3 region: CSANEAGGQQNIQYF. CDR3 DNA: TGCAGTGCTAATGAAGCGGGAGGGCAGCAAAACATTCAGTACTTC.

The chain recombines TRBV6-4 with TRBJ1-5; 8 bases are a match to TRBD1. The CDR3 contains 16 residues. The V and J ends lost 2 bases and 0 bases, in that order; junction bases with no gene match: 3. Germline CDR1 reads MRHNA; CDR2 reads SNTAGT. Here the CDR3 DNA reads TGTGCCAGCAGTGACGACAGGGGTTATAGCAATCAGCCCCAGCATTTT. It is translated as CASSDDRGYSNQPQHF.

The rearrangement links TRBV6-5 to TRBJ2-1, with no clear D. Germline CDR1 reads MNHEY; CDR2 reads SVGAGI. The CDR3 runs to 15 residues. Trimming cost V 2 bases and J 0 bases, with 8 bases left between them. In DNA, the CDR3 is TGTGCCAGCAGTTACGCGACTGGCTCCTACAATGAGCAGTTCTTC. It is translated as CASSYATGSYNEQFF.

This chain connects TRBV7-9 to TRBJ2-5; no reliable D call. The CDR3 has 12 amino acids. Trimming took 3 bases from V and 5 from J, leaving 7 bases between them. Germline V gene lookup returns CDR1 SEHNR and CDR2 FQNEAQ (reference sequence). CDR3 region: CASSFFLETQYF. The CDR3 coding sequence is TGTGCCAGCAGCTTTTTTCTGGAGACCCAGTACTTC.

The genes are TRBV5-5 and TRBJ1-3; D is unresolved. CDR3 size: 18 residues. In germline, CDR1 is SGHKS, CDR2 YYEKEE (reference sequence). Trimming stripped 3 bases from V and 6 bases from J, with 25 bases between. CDR3 in DNA: TGTGCCAGCAGCTGGGCCCCTCTAGGAGGTCCTACACCAAACACCATATATTTT. Protein: CASSWAPLGGPTPNTIYF.

The chain combines TRBV19 with TRBJ2-7, with D possibly being TRBD1 (6 bases). V was cut by 6 bases and J by 5 bases, with 20 bases left in between. The CDR3 length is 15 residues. Germline V gene lookup returns CDR1 LNHDA and CDR2 SQIVND (reference sequence). CDR3: CASSATGPPGNEQYF. The CDR3 region has the DNA TGTGCCAGTAGCGCCACAGGGCCCCCTGGGAACGAGCAGTACTTC.

The V gene is TRBV28, the J gene TRBJ2-7, with 7 bases that match TRBD1. Germline V gene lookup returns CDR1 MDHEN and CDR2 SYDVKM. This CDR3 contains 14 residues. V was pared by 7 bases and J by 2 bases, with 8 bases of the junction left unmatched. CDR3 sequence: CASNPPGTAYEQYF. The CDR3, as DNA: TGTGCCAGCAATCCCCCGGGGACAGCCTACGAGCAGTACTTC.

This clone was observed once. The rearrangement links TRBV28 to TRBJ2-2; D is unresolved. CDR1 MDHEN and CDR2 SYDVKM come from the germline V gene. The CDR3 sequence is 12 residues long. The V end lost 7 bases, the J end lost 7 bases, and 10 bases lay between the germline ends. CDR3 sequence: CASTHRVGELFF. For the CDR3, the DNA is TGTGCCAGCACCCACCGCGTCGGGGAGCTGTTTTTT.

Written as DNA, the CDR3 is TGTGCCACCAGGCCGGGACAGGTAGTAGAGACCCAGTACTTC. It is translated as CATRPGQVVETQYF. J is TRBJ2-5 and V is TRBV19; 8 positions match TRBD1. The CDR3 is made up of 14 amino acids. Germline loops: CDR1 LNHDA, CDR2 SQIVND (reference sequence). Losses at the gene ends were 10 bases for V and 4 bases for J; bases not matched to a gene: 11. Variable domain in full (rest from reference TRBV19 and TRBJ2-5): DGGITQSPKYLFRKEGQNVTLSCEQNLNHDAMYWYRQDPGQGLRLIYYSQIVNDFQKGDIAEGYSVSREKKESFPLTVTSAQKNPTAFYLCATRPGQVVETQYFGPGTRLLVL.

The chain couples TRBV7-9 to TRBJ2-1, with TRBD2 matching 7 bases. The CDR3 sequence is 15 residues long. Looked up from germline, CDR1 is SEHNR and CDR2 is FQNEAQ (reference sequence). The ends lost 0 bases at V and 7 bases at J; junction bases unmatched: 6. The CDR3 DNA is TGTGCCAGCAGCTTAGCGCGAAGCGGGGCTAATGAGCAGTTCTTC. As protein: CASSLARSGANEQFF. The variable domain in full, with the rest retrieved from reference TRBV7-9 and TRBJ2-1, is DTGVSQNPRHKITKRGQNVTFRCDPISEHNRLYWYRQTLGQGPEFLTYFQNEAQLEKSRLLSDRFSAERPKGSFSTLEIQRTEQGDSAMYLCASSLARSGANEQFFGPGTRLTVL.

This clone has only one observation. The rearrangement joins TRBV5-4 to TRBJ2-4; D is perhaps TRBD2 (6 bases). Germline V gives CDR1 SGHNT, CDR2 YYREEE (reference sequence). Trimming took off 4 bases at V and 8 bases at J, with 19 bases between the two ends. The CDR3 spans 15 residues. CDR3 region: CASSGGPALGDIQYF. The CDR3 DNA is TGTGCCAGCAGCGGAGGGCCGGCTTTAGGAGACATTCAGTACTTC.

The chain has TRBV10-2 and TRBJ2-7; tentative D call: TRBD2 (5 bases). Trimming left V 10 bases short and J 4 bases short, with 11 bases between. The CDR3 spans 11 residues. Germline CDR1 reads WSHSY; CDR2 reads SAAADI. CDR3 coding DNA: TGCGCCACCTCTGCGGGTTACGAGCAGTACTTC. It yields the protein CATSAGYEQYF.

The chain links TRBV4-3 to TRBJ1-3; D uncertain. Germline V gene lookup returns CDR1 LGHNA and CDR2 YSLEER. The CDR3 covers 13 residues. V lost 4 bases to trimming and J lost 8 bases, with 12 bases between them. The CDR3 nucleotides read TGCGCCAGCAGCCCGGGAGGTCGAGACACCATATATTTT. Residues: CASSPGGRDTIYF.

This clone occurred once. This chain uses TRBV7-9 with TRBJ1-2; 7 bases line up with TRBD1. V gave up 5 bases and J gave up 7 bases; unmatched junction bases: 7. Germline lookup yields CDR1 SEHNR and CDR2 FQNEAQ (reference sequence). The CDR3 is 13 residues long. DNA of the CDR3: TGTGCCAGCAGCCCCACAGGGGAAAGTGGCTACACCTTC. Protein product: CASSPTGESGYTF.

The CDR3 nucleotides are TGTGCCAGCTCCCCCGGGACAGCCCTTACCCGGGCCCAGTACTTC. Translating gives CASSPGTALTRAQYF. The chain recombines TRBV18 with TRBJ2-5, with 7 bases that match TRBD1. The trim removed 6 bases at V and 9 bases at J, leaving 16 bases unmatched. CDR1 is KGHSH and CDR2 is LQKENI in the germline V gene. This CDR3 region has 15 residues.

The V gene is TRBV7-2, the J gene TRBJ2-7; 11 positions agree with TRBD2. The CDR3 is 15 amino acids. Germline V CDR1 and CDR2: SGHTA, FQGNSA. V shed 6 bases, J shed 1 base, and the junction held 5 bases outside the gene matches. CDR3 residues: CASRLAGDPSYEQYF. CDR3 sequence (DNA): TGTGCCAGCAGACTAGCGGGAGACCCTTCCTACGAGCAGTACTTC. Full variable domain (outside the CDR3, taken from reference TRBV7-2 and TRBJ2-7): GAGVSQSPSNKVTEKGKDVELRCDPISGHTALYWYRQSLGQGLEFLIYFQGNSAPDKSGLPSDRFSAERTGGSVSTLTIQRTQQEDSAVYLCASRLAGDPSYEQYFGPGTRLTVT.

This chain joins TRBV29-1 and TRBJ2-2; 7 nucleotides line up with TRBD2. CDR3 length: 14 amino acids. Losses at the gene ends were 3 bases for V and 3 bases for J; bases not matched to a gene: 4. The germline CDR1 and CDR2 sequences are SQVTM and ANQGSEA. As DNA, the CDR3 is TGCAGCGTTGATGCTAGCGGATACACCGGGGAGCTGTTTTTT. Translated: CSVDASGYTGELFF.

This rearrangement joins TRBV6-5 to TRBJ2-7, with 8 bases identical to TRBD1. V lost 10 bases and J lost 0; bases outside the gene matches: 5. The CDR3 extends over 13 amino acids. Germline V gene data show CDR1 as MNHEY and CDR2 as SVGAGI. This CDR3 reads CATRQGSSYEQYF. The CDR3 nucleotides read TGTGCCACCAGACAGGGGAGCTCCTACGAGCAGTACTTC.

The CDR3 sequence: CASSVELAVNEQFF. The CDR3 nucleotides are TGTGCCAGCAGCGTAGAACTAGCAGTCAATGAGCAGTTCTTC. V usage is TRBV9 and J usage is TRBJ2-1; tentatively, D is TRBD2 (6 bases). V gave up 0 bases and J gave up 6 bases, with 10 bases separating them. Germline CDR1 and CDR2: SGDLS and YYNGEE. The CDR3 runs to 14 residues.